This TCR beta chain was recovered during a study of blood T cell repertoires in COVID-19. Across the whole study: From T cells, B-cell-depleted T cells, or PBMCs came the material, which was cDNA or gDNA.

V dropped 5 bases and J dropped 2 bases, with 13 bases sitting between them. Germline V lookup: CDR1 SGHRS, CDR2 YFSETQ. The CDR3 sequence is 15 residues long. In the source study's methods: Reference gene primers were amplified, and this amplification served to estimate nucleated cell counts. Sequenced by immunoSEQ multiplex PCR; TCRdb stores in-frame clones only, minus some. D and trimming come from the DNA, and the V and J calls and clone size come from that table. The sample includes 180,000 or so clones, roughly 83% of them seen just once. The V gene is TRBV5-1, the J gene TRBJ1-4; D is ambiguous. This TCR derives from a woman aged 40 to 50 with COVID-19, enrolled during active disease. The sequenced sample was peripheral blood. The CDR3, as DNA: TGCGCCAGCAGTGTGCAGTTAAGTACTAATGAAAAACTGTTTTTT. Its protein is CASSVQLSTNEKLFF.